This TCR beta chain comes out of a study of blood T cell repertoires in COVID-19. Germline V gives CDR1 LNHDA, CDR2 SQIVND (reference sequence). The CDR3 totals 14 residues. J was trimmed by 8 bases and V by 3 bases; bases with no gene match: 4. Here immunoSEQ multiplex PCR was the method, and the copy in TCRdb shows in-frame clones only, minus some. The table lists some 340,000 clones, 75% to 90% of them singletons. This receptor was taken from a woman in her 50s who had recovered from COVID-19. Sequencing used PBMCs or T cells enriched from blood (not recorded which). The rearrangement uses TRBV19 and TRBJ1-4, with 9 bases aligning to TRBD1. CDR3 nucleotide sequence: TGTGCCAGTAGTATCGACAGGGGGGTGGAAAAACTGTTTTTT. As protein: CASSIDRGVEKLFF.